Shown below are 2 T cell receptor beta chains from a single sample sequenced in a study of T cell responses to AZD1222 COVID-19 vaccine. Clones were sequenced by immunoSEQ multiplex PCR, and TCRdb holds only the in-frame ones, with some missing. The sample has approximately 94,000 clones; about 90% are singletons. The input for sequencing was peripheral blood, taken on day 0 of MenACWY control vaccination. The receptors derive from an adult in good health.

The chain is built from TRBV7-2 and TRBJ1-1, with D possibly matching TRBD1 (5 bases). Trimming stripped 5 bases from V and 0 bases from J, with 13 bases between. The CDR3 spans 15 residues. Germline assignment: CDR1 SGHTA and CDR2 FQGNSA. DNA of the CDR3: TGTGCCAGCAGCCCAAAGCGGGGGGTGAACACTGAAGCTTTCTTT. Translation gives CASSPKRGVNTEAFF.

The chain uses TRBV28 and TRBJ1-2, with 9 bases identical to TRBD1. CDR1 and CDR2 (germline): MDHEN, SYDVKM. This CDR3 comprises 15 residues. V was pared by 6 bases and J by 5 bases, with 10 bases of the junction left unmatched. DNA for the CDR3: TGTGCCAGCAGCCGACAGGGGGGACGAGGATATGGCTACACCTTC. Protein sequence: CASSRQGGRGYGYTF.